The 12 T cell receptor beta chains in this list originate from one sample, sequenced in a study of T-cell memory formation after mild COVID-19. TCRdb redid the calling of the 5' RACE reads with MiXCR, one entry per CDR3 protein. Seen here are roughly 280,000 distinct CDR3 sequences, about a sixth observed once, and the top ten hold roughly 22%. Sequenced sample: PBMCs or a T cell subset sorted from them (not recorded which). The receptors stem from a man younger than 35 who had mild COVID-19 (a few samples of this study predate the infection). Cell type and time point are not known.

Only a few counts were recorded for this clonotype. CDR3 in amino acids: CASSRGGVGEAFF. CDR3 in DNA: TGCGCCAGCAGCCGAGGGGGCGTAGGTGAAGCTTTCTTT. The gene calls are TRBV5-1 and TRBJ1-1; 7 bases are shared with TRBD1. The CDR3 has 13 residues. The V and J ends lost 4 bases and 7 bases, in that order; junction bases with no gene match: 7. Per the germline V gene, CDR1 is SGHRS and CDR2 is YFSETQ. Looking up the rest from reference TRBV5-1 and TRBJ1-1 gives the full variable domain: KAGVTQTPRYLIKTRGQQVTLSCSPISGHRSVSWYQQTPGQGLQFLFEYFSETQRNKGNFPGRFSGRQFSNSRSEMNVSTLELGDSALYLCASSRGGVGEAFFGQGTRLTVV.

The rearrangement uses TRBV29-1 and TRBJ2-2; 12 nucleotides match TRBD1. J gave up 4 bases and V 7 bases, and 4 bases lay outside the gene matches. CDR1 and CDR2 (germline): SQVTM, ANQGSEA. The CDR3 loop spans 14 amino acids. DNA for the CDR3: TGCAGCGCCGGGACAGGGGGCGGCACCGGGGAGCTGTTTTTT. It encodes CSAGTGGGTGELFF.

V usage is TRBV2 and J usage is TRBJ1-1; TRBD1 matches 7 bases. V shed 7 bases and J 11 bases; nucleotides not matched to a gene: 16. The CDR3 has 14 amino acids. The germline V gene encodes CDR1 SNHLY and CDR2 FYNNEI. Written as DNA, the CDR3 is TGTGCCAGCAAATTACAGGGGCCGCCCGCGGGGGCTTTCTTT. Translating it yields CASKLQGPPAGAFF.

This clonotype appeared a few times. The V gene is TRBV5-6, the J gene TRBJ2-1; D unclear. The germline CDR1 and CDR2 sequences are SGHDT and YYEEEE. The CDR3 is made up of 12 amino acids. Trimming pared 3 bases from V and 9 bases from J, leaving 10 bases between. The CDR3 DNA sequence: TGTGCCAGCAGCTCGGACCGTACTGAGCAGTTCTTC. Its protein product is CASSSDRTEQFF. Together with reference TRBV5-6 and TRBJ2-1, the CDR3 gives the full variable domain: DAGVTQSPTHLIKTRGQQVTLRCSPKSGHDTVSWYQQALGQGPQFIFQYYEEEERQRGNFPDRFSGHQFPNYSSELNVNALLLGDSALYLCASSSDRTEQFFGPGTRLTVL.

Concerning this clonotype itself: The CDR3 does not close with the conserved phenylalanine or tryptophan, likely indicating a read error. J is TRBJ2-3 and V is TRBV10-3; 7 bases map to TRBD2. This CDR3 contains 17 residues. V lost 4 bases, J lost 0 bases, and 10 bases stayed unmatched. In germline, CDR1 is ENHRY, CDR2 SYGVKD. The CDR3 nucleotides read TGTGCCATCAGTGGCCCCTCTAGCGGCTTAAGCACAGATACGCAGTATCTT. This sequence encodes CAISGPSSGLSTDTQYL.

Here the CDR3 DNA reads TGCGCCAGCAGCCAAGCTCACCCGGTCCCAGATACGCAGTATTTT. It yields the protein CASSQAHPVPDTQYF. The rearrangement uses TRBV4-1 and TRBJ2-3; D not resolved. Trimming left V 1 base short and J 4 bases short, with 12 bases between. CDR1 and CDR2 (germline): MGHRA, YSYEKL. This CDR3 comprises 15 residues.

Only a few counts were recorded for this clonotype. The chain uses TRBV2 and TRBJ2-1; D is unclear. This CDR3 contains 14 residues. The V end was cut by 0 bases, the J end by 10 bases, with 13 bases between. Germline V gene data show CDR1 as SNHLY and CDR2 as FYNNEI. In nucleotides, the CDR3 is TGTGCCAGCAGTGAAGCTGTGAGAGGTGGGGAGCAGTTCTTC. This gives the protein CASSEAVRGGEQFF.

The rearrangement joins TRBV6-2 or TRBV6-3 to TRBJ2-2, with 7 nucleotides matching TRBD2. CDR1 and CDR2 (germline): MNHEY, SVGEGT. The CDR3 is made up of 13 amino acids. The trim removed 11 bases at V and 1 base at J, leaving 4 bases unmatched. CDR3 bases: TGTGCCGCGGGGGAGGGGAACACCGGGGAGCTGTTTTTT. It is translated as CAAGEGNTGELFF.

The chain combines TRBV12-3 or TRBV12-4 with TRBJ1-6; a weak D match, TRBD1 (5 bases). The CDR3 covers 13 residues. Trimming removed 4 bases from V and 10 bases from J, with 11 bases in between. CDR3 region: CASSSSGISPLHF. The CDR3 bases are TGTGCCAGCAGTTCCTCAGGGATATCACCCCTCCACTTT.

The genes are TRBV7-2 and TRBJ2-7; a possible D gene is TRBD2 (5 bases). This CDR3 is built from 16 residues. The germline CDR1 and CDR2 sequences are SGHTA and FQGNSA. The V gene lost 5 bases and the J gene lost 0 bases, with 17 bases spanning the gap. The CDR3 sequence: CASSPSRGQSSYEQYF. The CDR3 DNA reads TGTGCCAGCAGCCCCTCACGCGGGCAGAGCTCCTACGAGCAGTACTTC.

The chain joins TRBV11-2 to TRBJ2-5; D perhaps matches TRBD2 (6 bases). The CDR3 totals 14 residues. Trimming left V 5 bases short and J 5 bases short, with 15 bases between. Per the germline V gene, CDR1 is SGHAT and CDR2 is FQNNGV. The CDR3 sequence: CASSRAGWRETQYF. Written as DNA, the CDR3 is TGTGCCAGCAGCCGCGCGGGGTGGAGGGAGACCCAGTACTTC. The full variable domain, rest sourced from reference TRBV11-2 and TRBJ2-5, is EAGVAQSPRYKIIEKRQSVAFWCNPISGHATLYWYQQILGQGPKLLIQFQNNGVVDDSQLPKDRFSAERLKGVDSTLKIQPAKLEDSAVYLCASSRAGWRETQYFGPGTRLLVL.

The V and J genes are TRBV5-5 and TRBJ2-2; maybe TRBD2 (6 bases). V shed 4 bases and J shed 8 bases, with 15 bases lying between them. Germline CDR1 SGHKS, CDR2 YYEKEE (reference sequence). The CDR3 covers 14 residues. The CDR3 sequence: CASSGEISGGELFF. CDR3 nucleotide sequence: TGTGCCAGCAGCGGAGAAATTAGCGGTGGGGAGCTGTTTTTT.